Presented here are 14 T cell receptor beta chains from one specimen sequenced in a study of CD8+CD57+ T cells in acquired aplastic anemia. Using genomic DNA as the template, TCR beta VDJ and CDR3 profiling was carried out. Each CDR3 protein is one row after TCRdb ran MiXCR on the reads. This sample has about 190,000 distinct CDR3 sequences, with 48% found just once. The authors sequenced patients whose flow cytometry had shown CD8+CD57+ cell expansion. The sample was sorted CD4+, CD8+, or CD8+CD57+ T cells (not recorded which) from PBMCs. The receptors derive from a human donor with aplastic anemia.

At least ten counts were recorded for this clonotype. V is TRBV19 and J is TRBJ2-1; no reliable D call. This CDR3 comprises 11 residues. From germline, CDR1 is LNHDA and CDR2 SQIVND (reference sequence). The V and J ends lost 5 bases and 14 bases respectively, with 13 bases between them. The CDR3 here is CASSVTNDKFF. CDR3 DNA sequence: TGTGCCAGTAGTGTTACCAATGATAAGTTCTTC.

This clonotype was detected only a few times. The J gene is TRBJ2-2, the V gene TRBV10-3; possible D gene TRBD1, 7 bases. In germline, CDR1 is ENHRY, CDR2 SYGVKD. The CDR3 sequence is 15 residues long. V lost 3 bases to trimming and J lost 3 bases, with 11 bases between them. The DNA of the CDR3 is TGTGCCATCAGTGAACGCAGGGGGGACACCGGGGAGCTGTTTTTT. Translation gives CAISERRGDTGELFF.

This chain connects TRBV12-3 or TRBV12-4 to TRBJ1-1; tentative D call: TRBD1 (5 bases). V was clipped by 1 base and J by 13 bases, with 13 bases between them. CDR3 length: 12 amino acids. In nucleotides, the CDR3 is TGTGCCAGCAGTTTAGGGGCAGGGAGGGATTTCTTT. This codes for CASSLGAGRDFF.

Notes on this clonotype: The conserved phenylalanine or tryptophan normally closing the CDR3 is absent here, so this likely arose from a read error. The limits of the CDR3 on the DNA are not certain, so only TCRdb's listed CDR3 is given. J is TRBJ1-3 and V is TRBV19. The germline CDR1 and CDR2 sequences are LNHDA and SQIVND (reference sequence). The CDR3 extends over 9 residues, inclusive of both ends. The CDR3 is CASSNGLFT.

This clonotype was detected many times. CDR3 in amino acids: CASSFGGLAGDTQYF. CDR3 bases: TGTGCCAGCAGCTTCGGAGGACTAGCGGGCGATACGCAGTATTTT. The chain is built from TRBV5-4 and TRBJ2-3; 11 nucleotides match TRBD2. J gave up 6 bases and V 2 bases, and 5 bases lay outside the gene matches. The CDR3 covers 15 residues. Germline CDR1 and CDR2: SGHNT and YYREEE (reference sequence).

This clonotype was counted many times. This chain connects TRBV20-1 to TRBJ1-4, with D possibly being TRBD1 (5 bases). CDR3 size: 18 residues. Trimming shortened V by 0 bases and J by 8 bases, and 25 bases separated the two germline ends. Germline values: CDR1 DFQATT, CDR2 SNEGSKA (reference sequence). CDR3 amino acids: CSARDLKGGGVLREKLFF. CDR3 sequence (DNA): TGCAGTGCTAGAGATCTAAAGGGTGGGGGAGTCCTCCGGGAAAAACTGTTTTTT.

This clonotype was detected many times. V and J are TRBV2 and TRBJ2-5, with 14 bases identical to TRBD2. This CDR3 has 15 amino acids. CDR1 SNHLY and CDR2 FYNNEI come from the germline V gene. The J segment lost 2 bases and the V segment lost 8 bases, leaving 4 bases of the junction unmatched. CDR3 in DNA: TGTGCCAGCGGGGGACTAGCGGGAGAACAAGAGACCCAGTACTTC. Its translation is CASGGLAGEQETQYF.

The V and J genes are TRBV2 and TRBJ1-3; D may be TRBD1 (5 bases). There are 14 residues in the CDR3. V was pared by 3 bases and J by 2 bases, with 8 bases between. The germline gives CDR1 SNHLY, CDR2 FYNNEI. CDR3 in DNA: TGTGCCAGCAGTGAGCTCAGGGCTGGAAACACCATATATTTT. Amino acid sequence: CASSELRAGNTIYF.

The count of this clonotype is one. A much larger clonotype is one base distant, so this may be a read error. The chain uses TRBV7-9 and TRBJ1-1; possible D gene TRBD1, 5 bases. The CDR3 runs 11 residues. Germline V CDR1 and CDR2: SEHNR, FQNEAQ (reference sequence). The CDR3 coding sequence is TGTGCCAGCAAGGGGAACACTGAAGTTTTCTTT. As protein: CASKGNTEVFF.

This clonotype was recorded a few times. The chain couples TRBV10-3 to TRBJ2-1; 9 bases align to TRBD1. The CDR3 contains 14 residues. Germline CDR1 is ENHRY and CDR2 is SYGVKD. The trim removed 6 bases at V and 5 bases at J, leaving 5 bases unmatched. Here the CDR3 reads CAIREDRGHNEQFF. Here the CDR3 DNA reads TGTGCCATCAGGGAGGACAGGGGACACAATGAGCAGTTCTTC.

This chain connects TRBV7-8 to TRBJ2-3; D is uncertain. CDR1 is SGHVS and CDR2 is FQNEAQ in the germline V gene. Trimming cost V 5 bases and J 3 bases, with 6 bases left between them. CDR3 size: 12 residues. The CDR3 DNA reads TGTGCCAGCAGCCCTTGGACAGATACGCAGTATTTT. This encodes CASSPWTDTQYF.

Note on this clonotype: This may be a read error, as it is one base from a much larger clone. J is TRBJ2-1 and V is TRBV4-2; D ambiguous. Germline CDR1 reads LGHNA; CDR2 reads YNFKEQ. CDR3 length: 12 amino acids. The DNA of the CDR3 is TGTGCCGGCAGCCTTCCCCATCCTGAGCAGTTCTTC. This encodes CAGSLPHPEQFF.

CDR3 nucleotide sequence: TGTGCCAGCAGCACCAGACAACAGGGTACGCCCTACGAGCAGTACTTC. Encoded protein: CASSTRQQGTPYEQYF. The chain joins TRBV6-2 or TRBV6-3 to TRBJ2-7, with D perhaps matching TRBD1 (6 bases). CDR1 and CDR2 (germline): MNHEY, SVGEGT. Trimming cost V 6 bases and J 2 bases, with 20 bases left between them. The CDR3 is made up of 16 amino acids.

This clonotype was detected ten times or more. The V call is TRBV20-1, the J call TRBJ2-1; D not resolved. The CDR3 totals 14 residues. Germline CDR1 is DFQATT and CDR2 is SNEGSKA (reference sequence). The V gene lost 6 bases and the J gene lost 0 bases, with 12 bases spanning the gap. The CDR3 region is CSATRTISYNEQFF. As DNA, the CDR3 is TGCAGTGCCACCCGAACAATCTCCTACAATGAGCAGTTCTTC.